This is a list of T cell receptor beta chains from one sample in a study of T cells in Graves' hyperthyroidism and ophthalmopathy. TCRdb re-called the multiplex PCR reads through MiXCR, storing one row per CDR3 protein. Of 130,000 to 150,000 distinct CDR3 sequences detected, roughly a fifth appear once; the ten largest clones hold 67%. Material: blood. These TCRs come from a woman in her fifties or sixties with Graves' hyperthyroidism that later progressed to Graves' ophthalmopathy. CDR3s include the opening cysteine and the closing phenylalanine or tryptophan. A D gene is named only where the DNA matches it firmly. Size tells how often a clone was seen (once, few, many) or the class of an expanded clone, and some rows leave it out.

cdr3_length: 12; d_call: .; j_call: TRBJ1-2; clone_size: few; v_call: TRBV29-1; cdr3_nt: TGCAGCGTTGAGGCAGGGCTCTATGGCTACACCTTC; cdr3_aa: CSVEAGLYGYTF
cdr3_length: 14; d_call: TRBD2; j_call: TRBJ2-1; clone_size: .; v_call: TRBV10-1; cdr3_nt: TGCGCCAGCAGTGACGGGACTAGCTTAAATGAGCAGTTCTTC; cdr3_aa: CASSDGTSLNEQFF
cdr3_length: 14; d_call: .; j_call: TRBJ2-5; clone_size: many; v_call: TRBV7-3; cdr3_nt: TGTGCCAGCAGCCGAGCCGGGACTCAAGAGACCCAGTACTTC; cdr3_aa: CASSRAGTQETQYF
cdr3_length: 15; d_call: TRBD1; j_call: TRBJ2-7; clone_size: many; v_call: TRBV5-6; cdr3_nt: TGTGCCAGCAGGTCTGCCAGACAGGGGGTCAACGAGCAGTACTTC; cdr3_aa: CASRSARQGVNEQYF
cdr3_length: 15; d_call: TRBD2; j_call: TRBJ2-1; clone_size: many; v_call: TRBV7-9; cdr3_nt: TGTGCCAGCAGCTTGATAGCGGGAGGGCCGGGGAAGCAGTTCTTC; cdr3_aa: CASSLIAGGPGKQFF
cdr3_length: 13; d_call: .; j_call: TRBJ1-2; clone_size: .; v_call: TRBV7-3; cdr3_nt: TGTGCCAGCAGCGAGGAGGGAGGCTATGGCTACACCTTC; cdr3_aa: CASSEEGGYGYTF
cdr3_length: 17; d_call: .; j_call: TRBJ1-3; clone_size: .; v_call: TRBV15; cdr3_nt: TGTGCCACCAGCAGAAATCGAAATTTGGGTGCTGGAAACACCATATATTTT; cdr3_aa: CATSRNRNLGAGNTIYF
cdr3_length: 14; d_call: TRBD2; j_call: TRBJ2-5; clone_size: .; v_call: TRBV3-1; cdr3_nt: TGTGCCAGCAGCCAGGGACTAGCGGAAGAGTCCCAGTACTTC; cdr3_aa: CASSQGLAEESQYF
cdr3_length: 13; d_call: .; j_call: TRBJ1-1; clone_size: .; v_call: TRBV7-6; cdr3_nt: TGTGCCAGCAGCTTAAGGGAAGGGGCTGAAGCTTTCTTT; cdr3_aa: CASSLREGAEAFF
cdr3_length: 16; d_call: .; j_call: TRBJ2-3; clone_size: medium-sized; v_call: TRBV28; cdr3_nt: TGTGCCAGCAGTTCCCCTCAGGGAGTGGGCACAGATACGCAGTATTTT; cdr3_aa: CASSSPQGVGTDTQYF
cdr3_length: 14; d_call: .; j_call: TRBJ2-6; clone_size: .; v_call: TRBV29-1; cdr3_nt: TGCAGCGTCAAAGCGGGTGCTGGGGCCAACGTCCTGACTTTC; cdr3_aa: CSVKAGAGANVLTF
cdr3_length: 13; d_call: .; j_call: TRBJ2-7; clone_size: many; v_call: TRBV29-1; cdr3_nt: TGCAGCGTTAGGCTTTCTGTTCCCTACGAGCAGTACTTC; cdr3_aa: CSVRLSVPYEQYF
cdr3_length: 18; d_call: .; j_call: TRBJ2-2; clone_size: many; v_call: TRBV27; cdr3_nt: TGTGCCAGCACTCGACGGGGGGGGACAGTAGCGAACACCGGGGAGCTGTTTTTT; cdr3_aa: CASTRRGGTVANTGELFF
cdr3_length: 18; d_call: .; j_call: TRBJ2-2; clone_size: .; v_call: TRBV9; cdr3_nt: TGTGCCAGCAGCGCCCTCCGTGGGGGCTTCAGGAACACCGGGGAGCTGTTTTTT; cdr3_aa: CASSALRGGFRNTGELFF
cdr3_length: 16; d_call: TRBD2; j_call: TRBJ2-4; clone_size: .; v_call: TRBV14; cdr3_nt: TGTGCCAGCAGCCAACAGGCGGGAGTGGTCGGGAACATTCAGTACTTC; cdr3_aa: CASSQQAGVVGNIQYF
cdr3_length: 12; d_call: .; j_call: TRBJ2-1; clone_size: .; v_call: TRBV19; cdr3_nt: TGTGCCAGTAGTAAACCCGTGAATGAGCAGTTCTTC; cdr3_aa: CASSKPVNEQFF
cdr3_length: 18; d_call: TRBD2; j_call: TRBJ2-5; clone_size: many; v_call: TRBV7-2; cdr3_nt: TGTGCCAGCAGCTTAGGTGGTAGCGGGAGGGGTTACCAAGAGACCCAGTACTTC; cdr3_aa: CASSLGGSGRGYQETQYF
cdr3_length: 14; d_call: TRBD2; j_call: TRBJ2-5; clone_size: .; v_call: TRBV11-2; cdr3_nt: TGTGCCAGCAACCGCGGACTAGCGGAAGAGTCCCAGTACTTC; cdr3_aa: CASNRGLAEESQYF
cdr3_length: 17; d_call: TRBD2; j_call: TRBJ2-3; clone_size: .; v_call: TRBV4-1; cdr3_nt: TGCGCCAGCAGCCGTGTGGGACTAGCGGGATTCCCAGATACGCAGTATTTT; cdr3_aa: CASSRVGLAGFPDTQYF
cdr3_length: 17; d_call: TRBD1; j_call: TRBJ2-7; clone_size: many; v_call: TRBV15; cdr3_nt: TGTGCCACCAGCGATATTGAGAGACAGGGGTCCCCCTACGAGCAGTACTTC; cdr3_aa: CATSDIERQGSPYEQYF
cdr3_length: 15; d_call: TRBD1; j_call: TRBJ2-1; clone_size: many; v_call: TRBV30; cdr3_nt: TGTGCCTGGAGTACCGCCGGGACAGGATACAATGAGCAGTTCTTC; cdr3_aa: CAWSTAGTGYNEQFF
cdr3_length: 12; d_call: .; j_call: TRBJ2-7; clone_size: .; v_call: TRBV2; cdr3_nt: TGTGCCAGCACGGGGGTTTCCTACGAGCAGTACTTC; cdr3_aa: CASTGVSYEQYF
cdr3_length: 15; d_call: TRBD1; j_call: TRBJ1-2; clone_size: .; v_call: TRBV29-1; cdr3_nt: TGCAGCGGCAACTTGGGACAGGGGACTCGGGATGGCTACACCTTC; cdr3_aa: CSGNLGQGTRDGYTF
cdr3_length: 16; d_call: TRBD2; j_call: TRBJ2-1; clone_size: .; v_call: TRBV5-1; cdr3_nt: TGCGCCAGCAGCTTCCAGCCGGGACTAGCGGGTGAATCCCTGTTCTTC; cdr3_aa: CASSFQPGLAGESLFF
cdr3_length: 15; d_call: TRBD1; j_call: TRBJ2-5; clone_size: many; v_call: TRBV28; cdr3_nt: TGTGCCAGCAGTTTATATTTGGACAGGGAAGAGACCCAGTACTTC; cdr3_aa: CASSLYLDREETQYF
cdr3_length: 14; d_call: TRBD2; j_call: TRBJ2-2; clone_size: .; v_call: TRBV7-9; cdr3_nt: TGTGCCAGCAGCTCGGGACTAGCCAGCGGGGAGCTGTTTTTT; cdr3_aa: CASSSGLASGELFF
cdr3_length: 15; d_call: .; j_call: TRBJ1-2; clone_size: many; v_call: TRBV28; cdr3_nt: TGTGCCAGCAGTTTCATCCGGGAAGGAGGGAATGGCTACACCTTC; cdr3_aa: CASSFIREGGNGYTF
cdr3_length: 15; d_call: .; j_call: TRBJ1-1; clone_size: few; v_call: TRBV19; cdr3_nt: TGTGCCAGTAGTGGGGGGGGACTCGGAGCCACTGAAGCTTTCTTT; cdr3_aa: CASSGGGLGATEAFF
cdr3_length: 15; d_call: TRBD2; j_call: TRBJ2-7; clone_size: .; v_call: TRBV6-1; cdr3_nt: TGTGCCAGCAGCAGCGGACTAGCGCGAGCCTACGAGCAGTACTTC; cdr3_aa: CASSSGLARAYEQYF
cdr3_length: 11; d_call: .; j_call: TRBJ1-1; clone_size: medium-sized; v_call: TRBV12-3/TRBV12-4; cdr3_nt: TGTGCCAGCATGGGGTTCACTGAAGCTTTCTTT; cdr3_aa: CASMGFTEAFF
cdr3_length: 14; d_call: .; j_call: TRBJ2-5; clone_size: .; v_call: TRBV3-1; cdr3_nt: TGTGCCAGCAGCCGGTTCGGACCTCAAGAGACCCAGTACTTC; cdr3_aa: CASSRFGPQETQYF
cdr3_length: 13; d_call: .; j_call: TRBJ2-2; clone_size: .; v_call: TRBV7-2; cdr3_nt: TGTGCCAGCAGCTTATCATACGTCGGGGAGCTGTTTTTT; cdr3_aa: CASSLSYVGELFF
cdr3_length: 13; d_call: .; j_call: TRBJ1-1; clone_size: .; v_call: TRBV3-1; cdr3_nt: TGTGCCAGCAGCTCCGGGACGAACACTGAAGCTTTCTTT; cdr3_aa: CASSSGTNTEAFF
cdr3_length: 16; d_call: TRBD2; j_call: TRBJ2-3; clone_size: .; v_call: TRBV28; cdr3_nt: TGTGCCAGCAAACCTAGCGGGATAGGTGCCGCAGATACGCAGTATTTT; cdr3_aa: CASKPSGIGAADTQYF
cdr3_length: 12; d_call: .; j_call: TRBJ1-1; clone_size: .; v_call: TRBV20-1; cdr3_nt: TGCAGTGCTATCGCGGGGAACACTGAAGCTTTCTTT; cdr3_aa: CSAIAGNTEAFF
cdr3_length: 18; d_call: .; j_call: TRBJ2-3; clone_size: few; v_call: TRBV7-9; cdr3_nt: TGTGCCAGCAGCTATAGTGGGAGGACACTGGTTGAGGCAGATACGCAGTATTTT; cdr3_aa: CASSYSGRTLVEADTQYF
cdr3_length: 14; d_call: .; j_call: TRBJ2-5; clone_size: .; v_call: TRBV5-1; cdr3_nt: TGCGCCAGCAGCTTGTTTGGGCAGAAAGAGACCCAGTACTTC; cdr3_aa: CASSLFGQKETQYF
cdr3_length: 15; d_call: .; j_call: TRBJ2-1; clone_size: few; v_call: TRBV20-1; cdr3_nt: TGCAGTGCTAGAGCGGTTGCGGGACCCTACAATGAGCAGTTCTTC; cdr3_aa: CSARAVAGPYNEQFF
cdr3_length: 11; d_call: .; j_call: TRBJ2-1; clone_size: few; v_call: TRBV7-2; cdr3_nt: TGTGCCAGCAGCTTACGGGATAAGCAGTTCTTC; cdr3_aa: CASSLRDKQFF
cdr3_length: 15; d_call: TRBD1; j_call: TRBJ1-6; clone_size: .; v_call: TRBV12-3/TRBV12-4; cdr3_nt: TGTGCCAGCAGACCTGGACAGGGGGTAAATTCACCCCTCCACTTT; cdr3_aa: CASRPGQGVNSPLHF
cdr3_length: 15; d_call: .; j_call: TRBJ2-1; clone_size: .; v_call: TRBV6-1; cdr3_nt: TGTGCCAGCAGTTACTCTACAGGGGGGGGCTGGGAGCAGTTCTTC; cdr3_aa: CASSYSTGGGWEQFF
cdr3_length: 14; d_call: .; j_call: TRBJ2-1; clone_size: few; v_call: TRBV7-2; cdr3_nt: TGTGCCAGCAGCTTGGACGGGGCGGGTAATGAGCAGTTCTTC; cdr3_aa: CASSLDGAGNEQFF
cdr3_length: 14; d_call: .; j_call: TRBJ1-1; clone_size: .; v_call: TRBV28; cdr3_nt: TGTGCCAGCAGTTCGGGGGGGCTAAACACTGAAGCTTTCTTT; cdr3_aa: CASSSGGLNTEAFF
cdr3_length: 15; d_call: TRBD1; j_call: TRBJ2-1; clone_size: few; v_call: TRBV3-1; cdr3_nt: TGTGCCAGCAGCGGCCGGTCCAGGGGGAACAATGAGCAGTTCTTC; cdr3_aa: CASSGRSRGNNEQFF
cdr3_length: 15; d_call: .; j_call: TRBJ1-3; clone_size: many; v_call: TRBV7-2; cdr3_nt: TGTGCCAGCAGCTTATCTGGGGGCGCGGGAAACACCATATATTTT; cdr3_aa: CASSLSGGAGNTIYF
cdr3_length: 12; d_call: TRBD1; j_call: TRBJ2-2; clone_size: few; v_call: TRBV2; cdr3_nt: TGTGCCAGAGGACAGGGAACCGGGGAGCTGTTTTTT; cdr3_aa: CARGQGTGELFF
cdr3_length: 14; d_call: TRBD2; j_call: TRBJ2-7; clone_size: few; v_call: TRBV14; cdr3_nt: TGTGCCAGCAGCCCTAGCGGGATCTCCTACGAGCAGTACTTC; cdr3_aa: CASSPSGISYEQYF
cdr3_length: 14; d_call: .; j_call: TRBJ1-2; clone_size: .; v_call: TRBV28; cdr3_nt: TGTGCCAGCCTCCCCGCCCTTGACGGCTATGGCTACACCTTC; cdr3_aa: CASLPALDGYGYTF